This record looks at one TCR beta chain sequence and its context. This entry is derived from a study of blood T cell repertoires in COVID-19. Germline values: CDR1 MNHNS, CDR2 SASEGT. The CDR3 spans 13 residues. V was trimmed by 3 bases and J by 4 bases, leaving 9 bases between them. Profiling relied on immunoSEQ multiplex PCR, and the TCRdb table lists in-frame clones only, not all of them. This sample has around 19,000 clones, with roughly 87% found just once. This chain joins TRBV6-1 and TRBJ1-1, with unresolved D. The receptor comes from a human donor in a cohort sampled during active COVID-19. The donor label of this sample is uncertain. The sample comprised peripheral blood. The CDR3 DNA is TGTGCCAGCAGTGAGGGCCGAACCACTGAAGCTTTCTTT. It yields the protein CASSEGRTTEAFF.